What follows is one TCR beta chain and its context. Its antigen is unidentified. These data belong to a study of cytomegalovirus exposure and HLA in healthy donors. Findings and limits, study-wide: Among the sequence variants, a highly shared cluster was likely an artifact of sequencing. Later on, an analysis showed TCR association rates differing by HLA locus, with DRB1 the most and HLA-C the fewest.

It was with 60 Vbeta and 13 Jbeta primers that the PCR ran. TCRdb keeps only in-frame clones here, not all; method: immunoSEQ multiplex PCR. The table has roughly 84,000 clones, around 81% seen once. CDR3 length: 13 residues. V was cut by 0 bases and J by 5 bases, with 5 bases left in between. Germline V lookup: CDR1 KGHSH, CDR2 LQKENI. This clonotype originated in a male donor in good health and CMV-seropositive. The sequencing sample was made of PBMCs. V is TRBV18 and J is TRBJ2-1; D is undetermined. CDR3 coding DNA: TGTGCCAGCTCACCACCGGGCAACAATGAGCAGTTCTTC. Translating it yields CASSPPGNNEQFF.